This TCR beta chain was sequenced during a study of blood T cell repertoires in COVID-19. Study as a whole: T cells, B-cell-depleted T cells, or PBMCs supplied cDNA or gDNA.

This CDR3 region has 12 residues. Germline CDR1 SGHRS, CDR2 YFSETQ. V was pared by 4 bases and J by 6 bases, with 11 bases between. Repertoires were generated with immunoSEQ multiplex PCR, while TCRdb's copy carries only in-frame clones and drops some. Of about 34,000 clones listed, about 87% are singletons. The receptor comes from a man in his 60s with active COVID-19. V is TRBV5-1 and J is TRBJ2-7; tentatively, D is TRBD1 (5 bases). Sequencing used peripheral blood. CDR3 sequence reads: CASSLQGSEQYF. The CDR3 nucleotides are TGCGCCAGCAGCCTGCAGGGCAGCGAGCAGTACTTC.